This is a list of T cell receptor beta chains from one sample in a study of shared clonotypes between healthy human individuals. Assay used: immunoSEQ multiplex PCR; TCRdb lists only in-frame clones, some missing. Of fewer than 400,000 clones listed, under 80% are singletons. Material for sequencing was memory CD4+ T cells sorted from blood. The receptors derive from a man in his thirties or forties in good health. The conserved cysteine and the conserved F or W are not part of the CDR3 here. Fields, in order: V gene, J gene, CDR3 protein.

>TRBV18|TRBJ1-1
ASSPPNRRHAEAF
>TRBV19|TRBJ2-3
ASREGRADTQY
>TRBV30|TRBJ1-4
AWNRGPRALATNEKLF
>TRBV10-2|TRBJ1-6
ASSSRDSNNSPLH
>TRBV9|TRBJ2-1
ASSVEVHSQQF
>TRBV7-6|TRBJ2-5
ASSLAVAGGPGETQY
>TRBV7-2|TRBJ2-2
ASSLTRRGGNTGELF
>TRBV6-1|TRBJ2-3
ASSALAGGKDTQY
>TRBV7-2|TRBJ1-2
ASSFSPALAYGYT
>TRBV7-6|TRBJ2-5
ASSASGGTIQETQY
>TRBV29-1|TRBJ1-1
SVGGTGETF
>TRBV14|TRBJ2-5
ASSRPGYQETQY
>TRBV18|TRBJ2-3
ASSFRADTQY
>TRBV5-1|TRBJ2-3
ASSLWGREVTDTQY
>TRBV28|TRBJ2-7
ASTKGGYSSYEQY
>TRBV28|TRBJ2-7
ASTPGGSSYEQY
>TRBV7-9|TRBJ2-6
ASSLMGSGANVLT
>TRBV19|TRBJ2-7
ASSLLIHEQY
>TRBV11-3|TRBJ2-1
ASSPGQGSYNEQF
>TRBV7-2|TRBJ1-2
ASRPPGQDYGYT
>TRBV28|TRBJ2-7
ATWDRANEQY
>TRBV5-4|TRBJ1-3
ATKLRGPGNTIY
>TRBV18|TRBJ2-2
ASSRFPRRFGENTGELF
>TRBV25-1|TRBJ2-5
ASTGQFPYQETQY
>TRBV5-8|TRBJ1-4
ASSLDRGNEKLF
>TRBV7-6|TRBJ2-3
ASSLGTSGSTDTQY
>TRBV19|TRBJ1-4
ASSSPGINEKLF
>TRBV19|TRBJ2-5
ASSPRWQETQY
>TRBV6-4|TRBJ1-1
ASSRDWTGMNTEAF
>TRBV5-1|TRBJ2-2
ASSLAGPNTGELF
>TRBV29-1|TRBJ2-1
SAQGQPEQF
>TRBV19|TRBJ2-3
ASSIDQGGSTDTQY
>TRBV27|TRBJ2-1
ASSLFGGGLVGAGEQF
>TRBV5-8|TRBJ2-5
ASSPGIAGVRGETQY
>TRBV2|TRBJ2-3
ASSVRQITDTQY
>TRBV5-8|TRBJ2-2
ASSPGQGRNTGELF
>TRBV6-7|TRBJ2-6
ASSFIARISRANVLT
>TRBV5-8|TRBJ2-5
ASSLGQGAARETQY
>TRBV28|TRBJ1-5
ASSSDRGPRRSNQPQH
>TRBV4-3|TRBJ1-1
ASSQEVNTEAF
>TRBV5-1|TRBJ2-3
ASSLAARTDTQY
>TRBV18|TRBJ2-2
ASSPRVGAAGELF
>TRBV18|TRBJ1-1
ASSPFTGTLNTEAF